This TCR beta chain was obtained from a study of T cell repertoires in cytomegalovirus infection. Study-wide background: Selected CMV epitopes included recently identified HLA-C-restricted ones as well as well-studied HLA-B-restricted ones. An indication of both CMV infection and matching HLA type came from public TCR beta signatures.

Study-level points and caveats: Accumulated public TCR beta family frequency recognized individuals carrying CMV together with the relevant HLA. CMV-specific TCR beta clonotypes restricted by HLA-C dominated the ex vivo response.

MiXCR, run by TCRdb on the reads, gives a single entry per CDR3 protein. This table has 640,000 or so distinct CDR3 sequences, roughly 36% appearing once. In this sample, this clonotype turned up many times. Antigen unknown. The V gene lost 4 bases and the J gene lost 2 bases, with 13 bases spanning the gap. Germline lookup yields CDR1 SGHTA and CDR2 FQGNSA. This CDR3 region has 15 residues. V and J are TRBV7-2 and TRBJ2-3, with a weak D call TRBD1 (6 bases). The sequence was collected from a human donor in good health (CMV status not recorded). Some clones in this sample may be carry-over from other donors' samples. The sequences come from cultured PBMCs, collected from culture after CMV antigen stimulation. CDR3 sequence (DNA): TGTGCCAGCAGCTCACAGGGTCTTTCCACAGATACGCAGTATTTT. Its protein product is CASSSQGLSTDTQYF.